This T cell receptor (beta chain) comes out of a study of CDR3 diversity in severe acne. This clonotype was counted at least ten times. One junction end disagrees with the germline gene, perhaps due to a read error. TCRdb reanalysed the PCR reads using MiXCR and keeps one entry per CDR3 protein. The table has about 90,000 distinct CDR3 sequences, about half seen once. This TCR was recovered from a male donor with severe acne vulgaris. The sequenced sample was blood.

The CDR3 reads CASSLDESGYDYTF. The CDR3 DNA follows: TGTGCCAGCAGCTTAGATGAGAGTGGCTATGACTACACCTTC. The chain employs TRBV13 and TRBJ1-2; no reliable D call. The CDR3 is made up of 14 amino acids. Germline loops: CDR1 PRHDT, CDR2 FYEKMQ (reference sequence).